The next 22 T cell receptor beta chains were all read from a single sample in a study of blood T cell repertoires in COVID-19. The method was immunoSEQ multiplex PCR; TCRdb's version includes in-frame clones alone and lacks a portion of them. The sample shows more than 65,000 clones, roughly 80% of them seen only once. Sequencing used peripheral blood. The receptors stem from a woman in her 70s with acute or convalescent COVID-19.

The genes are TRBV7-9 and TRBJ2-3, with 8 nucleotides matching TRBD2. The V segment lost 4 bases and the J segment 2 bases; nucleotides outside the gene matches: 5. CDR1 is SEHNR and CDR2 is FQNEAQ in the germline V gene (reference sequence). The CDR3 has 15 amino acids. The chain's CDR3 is CASSSGTRSTDTQYF. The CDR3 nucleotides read TGTGCCAGCAGCTCCGGGACTAGGTCCACAGATACGCAGTATTTT.

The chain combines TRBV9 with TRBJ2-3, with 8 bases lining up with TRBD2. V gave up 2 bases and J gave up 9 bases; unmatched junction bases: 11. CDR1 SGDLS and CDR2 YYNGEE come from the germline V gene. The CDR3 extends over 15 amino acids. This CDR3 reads CASSVSGTSVGTQYF. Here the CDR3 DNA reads TGTGCCAGCAGCGTTTCCGGGACTAGTGTCGGGACGCAGTATTTT.

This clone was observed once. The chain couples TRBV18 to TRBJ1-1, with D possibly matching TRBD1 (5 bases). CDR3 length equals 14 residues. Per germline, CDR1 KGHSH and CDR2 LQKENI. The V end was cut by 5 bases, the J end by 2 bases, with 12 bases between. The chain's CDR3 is CASSGARINTEAFF. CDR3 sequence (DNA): TGTGCCAGCTCAGGGGCTCGGATAAACACTGAAGCTTTCTTT.

In nucleotides, the CDR3 is TGTGCCAGCAGTCGACTAGCTTGGGAGACCCAGTACTTC. Protein sequence: CASSRLAWETQYF. The chain employs TRBV6-5 and TRBJ2-5, with 7 bases identical to TRBD2. After removal of 5 bases from V and 5 bases from J, the junction contained 5 bases not matched to a gene. The CDR3 totals 13 residues. Germline V gene lookup returns CDR1 MNHEY and CDR2 SVGAGI.

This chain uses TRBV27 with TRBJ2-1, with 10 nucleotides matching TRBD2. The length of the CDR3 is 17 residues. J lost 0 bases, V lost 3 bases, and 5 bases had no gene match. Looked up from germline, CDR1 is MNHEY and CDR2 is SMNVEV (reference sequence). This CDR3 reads CASSFGLAGDSYNEQFF. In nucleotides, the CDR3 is TGTGCCAGCAGTTTCGGGCTAGCGGGAGACTCCTACAATGAGCAGTTCTTC.

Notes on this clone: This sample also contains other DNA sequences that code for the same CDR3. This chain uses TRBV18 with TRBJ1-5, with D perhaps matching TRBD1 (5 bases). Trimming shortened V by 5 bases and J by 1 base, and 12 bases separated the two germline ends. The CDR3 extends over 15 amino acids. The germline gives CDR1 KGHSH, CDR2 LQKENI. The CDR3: CASSSGQYSNQPQHF. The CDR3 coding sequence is TGTGCCAGCTCATCCGGACAATACAGCAATCAGCCCCAGCATTTT.

The CDR3 protein is CASSPRGGYGYTF. CDR3 bases: TGTGCCAGCAGCCCGAGGGGGGGCTATGGCTACACCTTC. The chain combines TRBV7-2 with TRBJ1-2, with TRBD1 as a possible D gene (6 bases). CDR3 length: 13 amino acids. Germline CDR1 reads SGHTA; CDR2 reads FQGNSA. V lost 5 bases and J 4 bases, leaving 11 bases between the germline ends.

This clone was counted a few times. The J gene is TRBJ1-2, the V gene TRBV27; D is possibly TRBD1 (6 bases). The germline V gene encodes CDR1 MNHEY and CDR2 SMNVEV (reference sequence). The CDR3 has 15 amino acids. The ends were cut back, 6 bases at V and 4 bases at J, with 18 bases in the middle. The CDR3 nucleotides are TGTGCCAGCAGGTTGACGACAGGTGGGGGCTATGGCTACACCTTC. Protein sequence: CASRLTTGGGYGYTF.

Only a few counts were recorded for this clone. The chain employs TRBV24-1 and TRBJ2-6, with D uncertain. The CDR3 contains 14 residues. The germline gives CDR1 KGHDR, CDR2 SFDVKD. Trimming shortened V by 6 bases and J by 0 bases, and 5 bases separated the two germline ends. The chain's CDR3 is CATSSYSGANVLTF. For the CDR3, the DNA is TGTGCCACCAGTTCGTACTCTGGGGCCAACGTCCTGACTTTC.

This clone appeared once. The CDR3 region is CASRLESVLAGVQETQYF. CDR3 nucleotide sequence: TGTGCAAGTCGCTTAGAATCTGTACTAGCGGGAGTCCAAGAGACCCAGTACTTC. The chain links TRBV12-2 to TRBJ2-5; the D call TRBD2 from the table was never checked on the DNA. TRBV12-2 is given as a pseudogene. The CDR3 extends over 18 amino acids.

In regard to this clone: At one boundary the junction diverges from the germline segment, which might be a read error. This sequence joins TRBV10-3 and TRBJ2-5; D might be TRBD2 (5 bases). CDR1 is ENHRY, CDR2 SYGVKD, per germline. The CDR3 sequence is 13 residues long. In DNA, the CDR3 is TGTGCCATCAGCCAGAGGACTCAAGGGACCCAGTACTTC. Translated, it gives CAISQRTQGTQYF.

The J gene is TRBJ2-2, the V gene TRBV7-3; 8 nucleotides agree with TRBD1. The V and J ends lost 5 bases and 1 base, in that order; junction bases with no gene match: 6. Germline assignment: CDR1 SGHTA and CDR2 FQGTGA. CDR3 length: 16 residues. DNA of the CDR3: TGTGCCAGCAGCCCTTGGACAGGGAGGAACACCGGGGAGCTGTTTTTT. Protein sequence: CASSPWTGRNTGELFF.

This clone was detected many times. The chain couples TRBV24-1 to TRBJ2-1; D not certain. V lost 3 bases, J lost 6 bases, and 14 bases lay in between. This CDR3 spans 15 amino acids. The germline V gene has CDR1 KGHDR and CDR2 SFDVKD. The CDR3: CATSDRVLSVNEQFF. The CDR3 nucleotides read TGTGCCACCAGTGATCGTGTACTCTCCGTCAATGAGCAGTTCTTC.

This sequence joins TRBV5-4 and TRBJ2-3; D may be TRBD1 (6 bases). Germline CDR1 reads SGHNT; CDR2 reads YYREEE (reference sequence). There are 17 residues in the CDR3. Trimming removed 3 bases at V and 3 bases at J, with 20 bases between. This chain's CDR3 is CASSSPGHQFGTDTQYF. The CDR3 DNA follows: TGTGCCAGCAGCTCCCCGGGACACCAGTTTGGAACAGATACGCAGTATTTT. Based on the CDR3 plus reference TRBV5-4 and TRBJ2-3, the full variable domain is ETGVTQSPTHLIKTRGQQVTLRCSSQSGHNTVSWYQQALGQGPQFIFQYYREEENGRGNFPPRFSGLQFPNYSSELNVNALELDDSALYLCASSSPGHQFGTDTQYFGPGTRLTVL.

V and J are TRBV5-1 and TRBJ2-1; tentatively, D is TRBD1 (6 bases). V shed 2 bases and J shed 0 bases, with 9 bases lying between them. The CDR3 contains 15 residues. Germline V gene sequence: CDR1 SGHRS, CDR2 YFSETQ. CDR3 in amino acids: CASSLGGSSYNEQFF. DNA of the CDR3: TGCGCCAGCAGCTTAGGGGGTAGCTCCTACAATGAGCAGTTCTTC.

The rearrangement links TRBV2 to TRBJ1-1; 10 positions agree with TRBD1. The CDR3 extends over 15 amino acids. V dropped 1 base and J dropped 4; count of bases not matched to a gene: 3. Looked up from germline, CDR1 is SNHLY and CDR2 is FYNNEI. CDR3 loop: CASSEVRTGGTEAFF. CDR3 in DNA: TGTGCCAGCAGTGAAGTTAGGACAGGGGGCACTGAAGCTTTCTTT.

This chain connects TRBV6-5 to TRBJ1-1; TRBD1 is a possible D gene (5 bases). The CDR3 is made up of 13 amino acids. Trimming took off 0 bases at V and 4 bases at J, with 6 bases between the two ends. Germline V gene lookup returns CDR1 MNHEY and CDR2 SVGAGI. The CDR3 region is CASSYSGGTEAFF. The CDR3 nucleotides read TGTGCCAGCAGTTACTCGGGGGGCACTGAAGCTTTCTTT.

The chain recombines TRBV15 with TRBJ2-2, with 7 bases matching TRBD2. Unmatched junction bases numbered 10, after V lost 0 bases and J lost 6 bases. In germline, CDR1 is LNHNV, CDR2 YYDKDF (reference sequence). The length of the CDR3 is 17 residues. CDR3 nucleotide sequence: TGTGCCACCAGCAGAGACCTCGGCGGGAGTACGGCCGGGGAGCTGTTTTTT. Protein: CATSRDLGGSTAGELFF.

The CDR3 DNA sequence: TGTGCCAGCAACCTCAGGGGGCAGCTAGCCAAAAACATTCAGTACTTC. This encodes CASNLRGQLAKNIQYF. The chain couples TRBV25-1 to TRBJ2-4; 8 bases fit TRBD1. The CDR3 spans 16 residues. Germline V gene sequence: CDR1 MGHDK, CDR2 SYGVNS. The junction had 8 bases not matched to a gene; V was cut back by 7 bases and J by 0 bases.

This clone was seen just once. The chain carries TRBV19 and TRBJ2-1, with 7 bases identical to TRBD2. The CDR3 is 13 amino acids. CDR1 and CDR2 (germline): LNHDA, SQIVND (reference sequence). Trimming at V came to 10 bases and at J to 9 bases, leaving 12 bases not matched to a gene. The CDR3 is CATKREPLGEQFF. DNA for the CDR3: TGTGCCACTAAGCGGGAACCGTTAGGTGAGCAGTTCTTC.

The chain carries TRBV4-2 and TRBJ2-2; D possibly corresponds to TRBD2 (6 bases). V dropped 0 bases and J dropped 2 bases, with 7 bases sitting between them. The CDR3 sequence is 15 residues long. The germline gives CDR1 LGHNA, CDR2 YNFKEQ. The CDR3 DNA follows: TGTGCCAGCAGCCAAGACGGGAGTAACACCGGGGAGCTGTTTTTT. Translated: CASSQDGSNTGELFF.

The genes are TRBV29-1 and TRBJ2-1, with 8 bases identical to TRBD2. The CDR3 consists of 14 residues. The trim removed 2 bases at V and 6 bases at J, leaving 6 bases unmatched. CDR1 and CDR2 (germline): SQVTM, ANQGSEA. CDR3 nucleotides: TGCAGCGTTGAATTAAGGGCGGGAGGCAATGAGCAGTTCTTC. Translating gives CSVELRAGGNEQFF.